This note documents a single TCR beta chain sequence. Antigen unknown. The donors, all healthy, were Caucasians living in Russia, aged about 6 to 100. The data are from a study of blood T cells in healthy people across ages. The germline V gene has CDR1 ENHRY and CDR2 SYGVKD. There are 14 residues in the CDR3. Trimming removed 2 bases from V and 5 bases from J, with 12 bases in between. Study-level findings and limits: Estimates of total diversity, which came from one million sequenced T cells, were considered to be underestimates. Diversity of TCR beta per million T cells declined in a roughly linear way with age.

A second 7 to 11 cycle PCR used barcoded and J-beta primers. TCRdb re-analysed the 5' RACE reads in MiXCR, keeping a single row per CDR3 protein. There are 550,000 to 800,000 distinct CDR3 sequences in the sample; around a fifth occur only once, and roughly 3.9% lies in the top ten. The sample taken for sequencing was blood. The sequence was collected from a man between 65 and 85 years old in good health. This chain joins TRBV10-3 and TRBJ1-2; a possible D gene is TRBD1 (6 bases). CDR3 in amino acids: CAISEQGRPYGYTF. The DNA for the CDR3 is TGTGCCATCAGTGAGCAGGGGCGCCCGTATGGCTACACCTTC.